This T cell receptor (beta chain) is from a study of OX40 agonist ivuxolimab in advanced cancers. Study-level background: The dose-escalation cohort had hepatocellular carcinoma, melanoma, renal cell or head and neck cancer.

Per germline, CDR1 GTSNPN and CDR2 SVGIG (reference sequence). V lost 2 bases to trimming and J lost 5 bases; unmatched junction nucleotides: 6. There are 14 residues in the CDR3. Generated by immunoSEQ multiplex PCR, the TCRdb table keeps only in-frame clones and is missing some. The table records over 60,000 clones, over 75% of them present only once. No patient had autoimmune disease or received systemic immunosuppression. Collection of blood occurred at baseline, at cycle 4 day 1, and at cycle 7 day 1. This clonotype was obtained from an adult with an advanced solid tumor such as melanoma, head and neck, liver or kidney cancer. The chain carries TRBV30 and TRBJ1-1; TRBD1 agrees at 9 bases. The sequencing used CD4+ or CD8+ T cells sorted from blood, collected in a trial of the OX40 agonist ivuxolimab. The CDR3 reads CAWSPQGARTEAFF. The CDR3, as DNA: TGTGCCTGGAGTCCACAGGGGGCTCGAACTGAAGCTTTCTTT.